This TCR beta chain is drawn from a study of CD8 T cells in ankylosing spondylitis. This clonotype was counted many times. One entry per CDR3 protein, called by TCRdb with MiXCR from the 5' RACE reads. The top ten hold about 8.2% of the sample, which has around 280,000 distinct CDR3 sequences, 20% seen once. Germline V gene sequence: CDR1 SSHAT, CDR2 FNYEAQ (reference sequence). V lost 7 bases to trimming and J lost 8 bases; unmatched junction nucleotides: 12. The CDR3 is 15 residues long. The gene calls are TRBV7-7 and TRBJ2-7; 12 nucleotides align to TRBD2. This TCR came from a male donor with ankylosing spondylitis or in good health (not recorded which). Sequenced sample: blood, either unsorted or a sorted T cell fraction (not recorded which). Here the CDR3 DNA reads TGTGCCAGCACTTTCCCGGGACTAGCGGGTAGTAAGCAGTACGTC. Residues: CASTFPGLAGSKQYV.